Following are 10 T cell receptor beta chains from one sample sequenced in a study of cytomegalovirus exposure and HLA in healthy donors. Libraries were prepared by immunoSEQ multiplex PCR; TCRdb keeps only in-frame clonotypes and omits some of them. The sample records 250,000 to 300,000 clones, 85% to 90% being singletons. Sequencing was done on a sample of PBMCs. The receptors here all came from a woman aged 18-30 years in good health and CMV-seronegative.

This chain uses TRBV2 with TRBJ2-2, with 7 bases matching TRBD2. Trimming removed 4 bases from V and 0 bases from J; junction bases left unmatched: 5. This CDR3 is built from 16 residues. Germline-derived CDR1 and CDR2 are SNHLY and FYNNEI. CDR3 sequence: CASSVSGEANTGELFF. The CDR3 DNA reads TGTGCCAGCAGTGTGAGCGGGGAAGCGAACACCGGGGAGCTGTTTTTT.

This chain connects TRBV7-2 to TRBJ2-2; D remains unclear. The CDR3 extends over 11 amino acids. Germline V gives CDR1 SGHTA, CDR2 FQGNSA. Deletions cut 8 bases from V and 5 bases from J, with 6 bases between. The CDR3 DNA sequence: TGTGCCAGCGTACAGACCGGGGAGCTGTTTTTT. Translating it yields CASVQTGELFF.

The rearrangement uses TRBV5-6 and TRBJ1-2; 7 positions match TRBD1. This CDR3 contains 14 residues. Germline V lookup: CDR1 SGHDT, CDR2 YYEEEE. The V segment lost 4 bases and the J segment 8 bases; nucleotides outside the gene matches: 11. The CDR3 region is CASSTVQGIDGYTF. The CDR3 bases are TGTGCCAGCAGCACGGTACAGGGGATCGACGGCTACACCTTC.

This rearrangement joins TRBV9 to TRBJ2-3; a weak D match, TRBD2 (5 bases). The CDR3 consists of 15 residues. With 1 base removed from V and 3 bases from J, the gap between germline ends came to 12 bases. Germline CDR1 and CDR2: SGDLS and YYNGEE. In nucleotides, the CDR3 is TGTGCCAGCAGCGTACGGAGGCAGGAAACAGATACGCAGTATTTT. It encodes CASSVRRQETDTQYF.

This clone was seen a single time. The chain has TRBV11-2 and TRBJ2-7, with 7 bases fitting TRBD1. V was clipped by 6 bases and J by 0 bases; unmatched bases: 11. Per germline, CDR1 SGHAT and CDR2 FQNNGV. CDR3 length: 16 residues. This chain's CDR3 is CASRLPGQLSSYEQYF. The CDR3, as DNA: TGTGCCAGCAGGCTACCGGGACAGTTGAGCTCCTACGAGCAGTACTTC.

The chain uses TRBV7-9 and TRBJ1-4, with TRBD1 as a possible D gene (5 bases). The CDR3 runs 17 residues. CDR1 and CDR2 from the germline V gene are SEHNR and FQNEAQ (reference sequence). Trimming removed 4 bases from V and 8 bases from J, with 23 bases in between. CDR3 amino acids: CASSSSRDLNMGEKLFF. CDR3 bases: TGTGCCAGCAGCTCGTCCCGGGACTTGAACATGGGGGAAAAACTGTTTTTT.

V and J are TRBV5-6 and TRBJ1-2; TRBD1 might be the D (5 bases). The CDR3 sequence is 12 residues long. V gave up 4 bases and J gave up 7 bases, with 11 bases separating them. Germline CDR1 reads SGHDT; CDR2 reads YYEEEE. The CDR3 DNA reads TGTGCCAGCAGCCAGGGACTAGGTGGCTACACCTTC. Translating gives CASSQGLGGYTF.

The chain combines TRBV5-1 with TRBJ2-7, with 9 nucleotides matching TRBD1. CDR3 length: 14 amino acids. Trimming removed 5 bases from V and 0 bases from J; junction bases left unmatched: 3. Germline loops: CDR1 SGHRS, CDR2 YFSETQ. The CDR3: CASRRDRDSYEQYV. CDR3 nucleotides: TGCGCCAGCAGGAGGGACAGGGACTCCTACGAGCAGTACGTC.

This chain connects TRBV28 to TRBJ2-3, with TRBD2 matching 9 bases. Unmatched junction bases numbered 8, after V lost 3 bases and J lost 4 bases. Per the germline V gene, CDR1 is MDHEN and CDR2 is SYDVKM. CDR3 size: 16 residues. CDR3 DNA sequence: TGTGCCAGCAGTTTGCGCGGGGGGGGTTACGCAGATACGCAGTATTTT. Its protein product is CASSLRGGGYADTQYF.

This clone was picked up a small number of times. For the CDR3, the DNA is TGTGCCAGCAGCGCAAAGTGGACTAGCGGCGAGCAGTACGTC. It specifies CASSAKWTSGEQYV. The chain is built from TRBV6-1 and TRBJ2-7; 10 bases agree with TRBD2. Germline lookup yields CDR1 MNHNS and CDR2 SASEGT. V shed 6 bases and J 6 bases; nucleotides not matched to a gene: 8. The length of the CDR3 is 14 residues.